This T cell receptor (beta chain) was sequenced for a study of blood T cell repertoires in COVID-19. Study-level background: Donors in the United States, Italy and Spain gave samples during acute or convalescent COVID-19. Sources were T cells, B-cell-depleted T cells, or PBMCs; the material itself was cDNA or gDNA.

In the authors' workflow: Estimates of nucleated cell counts were drawn from the amplification of reference gene primers. Libraries were prepared by immunoSEQ multiplex PCR; TCRdb keeps only in-frame clonotypes and omits some of them. V, J and clone size were drawn from that table, and D and trimming were deduced from the DNA. The table shows about 380,000 clones, with about four fifths occurring only once. Germline assignment: CDR1 ENHRY and CDR2 SYGVKD. Trimming took 4 bases from V and 3 from J, leaving 9 bases between them. The CDR3 is 13 residues long. Sequences were obtained from peripheral blood. The chain is built from TRBV10-3 and TRBJ1-1; D unresolved. This sequence originates from a human donor with acute or convalescent COVID-19. The donor label of this sample is uncertain. The CDR3: CAISVSGDTEAFF. The CDR3, as DNA: TGTGCCATCAGTGTTTCCGGGGACACTGAAGCTTTCTTT.